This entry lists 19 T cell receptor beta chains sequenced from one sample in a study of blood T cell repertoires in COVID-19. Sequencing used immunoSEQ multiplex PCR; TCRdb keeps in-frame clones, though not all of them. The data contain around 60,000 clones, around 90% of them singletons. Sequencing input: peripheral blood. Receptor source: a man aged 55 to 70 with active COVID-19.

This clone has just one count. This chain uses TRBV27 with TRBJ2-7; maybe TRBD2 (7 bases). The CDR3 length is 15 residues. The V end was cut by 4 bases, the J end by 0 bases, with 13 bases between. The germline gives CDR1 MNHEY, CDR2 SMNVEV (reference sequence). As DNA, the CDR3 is TGTGCCAGCAGTTCAGGCGGGGGCAGCTCCTACGAGCAGTACTTC. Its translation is CASSSGGGSSYEQYF.

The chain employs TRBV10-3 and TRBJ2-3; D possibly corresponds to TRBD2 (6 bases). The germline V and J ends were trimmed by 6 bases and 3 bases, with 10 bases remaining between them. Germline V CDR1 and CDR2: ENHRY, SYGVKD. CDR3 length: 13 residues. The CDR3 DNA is TGTGCCATCAGCCGTCGGGAGACAGATACGCAGTATTTT. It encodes CAISRRETDTQYF.

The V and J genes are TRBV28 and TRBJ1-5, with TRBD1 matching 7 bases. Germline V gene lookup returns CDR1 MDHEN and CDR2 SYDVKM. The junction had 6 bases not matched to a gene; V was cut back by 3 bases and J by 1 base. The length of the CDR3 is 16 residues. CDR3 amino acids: CASSFPPGGSNQPQHF. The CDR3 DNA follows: TGTGCCAGCAGTTTTCCCCCAGGGGGGAGCAATCAGCCCCAGCATTTT.

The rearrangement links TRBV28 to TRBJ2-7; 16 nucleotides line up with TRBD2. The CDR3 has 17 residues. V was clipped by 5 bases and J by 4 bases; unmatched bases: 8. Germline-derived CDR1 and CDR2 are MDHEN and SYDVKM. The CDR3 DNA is TGTGCCAGCAGTGGGGGACTAGCGGGAGGGATGGCATACGAGCAGTACTTC. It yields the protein CASSGGLAGGMAYEQYF.

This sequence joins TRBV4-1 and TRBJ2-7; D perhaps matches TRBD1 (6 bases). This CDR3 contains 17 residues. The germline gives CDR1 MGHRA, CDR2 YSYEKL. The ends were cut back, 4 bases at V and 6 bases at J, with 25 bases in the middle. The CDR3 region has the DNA TGCGCCAGCAGCCGAAGATGGTTAGGACAGAGGGATGGCGAGCAGTACTTC. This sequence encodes CASSRRWLGQRDGEQYF.

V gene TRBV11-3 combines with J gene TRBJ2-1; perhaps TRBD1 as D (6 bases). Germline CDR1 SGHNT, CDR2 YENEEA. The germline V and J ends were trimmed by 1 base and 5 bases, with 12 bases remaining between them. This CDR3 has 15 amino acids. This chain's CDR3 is CASSLGTASNNEQFF. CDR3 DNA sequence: TGTGCCAGCAGCTTAGGGACAGCTAGTAACAATGAGCAGTTCTTC.

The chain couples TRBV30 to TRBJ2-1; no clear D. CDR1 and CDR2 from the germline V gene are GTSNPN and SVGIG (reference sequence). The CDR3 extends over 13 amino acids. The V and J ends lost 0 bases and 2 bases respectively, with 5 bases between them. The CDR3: CAWSVTPYNEQFF. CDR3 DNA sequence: TGTGCCTGGAGTGTGACTCCCTACAATGAGCAGTTCTTC.

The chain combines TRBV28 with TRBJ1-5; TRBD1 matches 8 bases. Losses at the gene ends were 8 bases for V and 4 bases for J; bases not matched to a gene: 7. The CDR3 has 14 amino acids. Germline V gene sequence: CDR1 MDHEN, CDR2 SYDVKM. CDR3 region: CASSRTGLNQPQHF. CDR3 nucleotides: TGTGCCAGCTCCCGGACAGGGCTTAATCAGCCCCAGCATTTT.

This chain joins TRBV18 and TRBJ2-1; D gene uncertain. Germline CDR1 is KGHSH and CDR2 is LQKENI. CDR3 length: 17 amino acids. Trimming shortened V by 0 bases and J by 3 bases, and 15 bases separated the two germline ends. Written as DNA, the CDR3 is TGTGCCAGCTCACCACCGATTTCAAGGCAGGACTACAATGAGCAGTTCTTC. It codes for CASSPPISRQDYNEQFF.

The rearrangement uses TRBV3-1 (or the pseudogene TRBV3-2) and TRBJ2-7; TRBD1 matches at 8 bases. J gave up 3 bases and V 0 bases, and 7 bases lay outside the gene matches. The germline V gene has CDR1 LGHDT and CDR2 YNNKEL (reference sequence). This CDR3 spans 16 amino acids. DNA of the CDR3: TGTGCCAGCAGCCAAGATTTCCAGGGGGCTGGCTACGAGCAGTACTTC. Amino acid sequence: CASSQDFQGAGYEQYF.

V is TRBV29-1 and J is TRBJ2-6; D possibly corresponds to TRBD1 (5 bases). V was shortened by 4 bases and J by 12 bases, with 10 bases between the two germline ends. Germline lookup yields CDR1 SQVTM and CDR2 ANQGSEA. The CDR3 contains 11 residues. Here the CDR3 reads CSVAAQGVLTF. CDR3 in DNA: TGCAGCGTTGCAGCCCAGGGCGTCCTGACTTTC. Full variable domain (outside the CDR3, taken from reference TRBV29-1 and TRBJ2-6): SAVISQKPSRDICQRGTSLTIQCQVDSQVTMMFWYRQQPGQSLTLIATANQGSEATYESGFVIDKFPISRPNLTFSTLTVSNMSPEDSSIYLCSVAAQGVLTFGAGSRLTVL.

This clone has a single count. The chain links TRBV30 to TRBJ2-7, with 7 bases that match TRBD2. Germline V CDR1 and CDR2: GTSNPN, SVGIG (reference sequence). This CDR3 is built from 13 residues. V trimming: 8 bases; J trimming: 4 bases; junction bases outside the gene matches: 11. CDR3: CATPGERGYEQYF. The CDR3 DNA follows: TGTGCCACCCCCGGGGAGCGGGGTTACGAGCAGTACTTC.

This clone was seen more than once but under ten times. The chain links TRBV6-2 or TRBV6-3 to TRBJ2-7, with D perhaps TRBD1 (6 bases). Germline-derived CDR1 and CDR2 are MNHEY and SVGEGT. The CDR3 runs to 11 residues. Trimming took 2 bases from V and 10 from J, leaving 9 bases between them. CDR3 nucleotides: TGTGCCAGCAGTTACGACAGGATACAGTACTTC. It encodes CASSYDRIQYF.

CDR3 loop: CSASMGGVAFF. As DNA, the CDR3 is TGCAGTGCTAGTATGGGGGGGGTGGCTTTCTTT. This rearrangement joins TRBV20-1 to TRBJ1-1; D possibly corresponds to TRBD1 (5 bases). V lost 3 bases and J lost 11, with 13 bases in between. The CDR3 spans 11 residues. Per the germline V gene, CDR1 is DFQATT and CDR2 is SNEGSKA (reference sequence).

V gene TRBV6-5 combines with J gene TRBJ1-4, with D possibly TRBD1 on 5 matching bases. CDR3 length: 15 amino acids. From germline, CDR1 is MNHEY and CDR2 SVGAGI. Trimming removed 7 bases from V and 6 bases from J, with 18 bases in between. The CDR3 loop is CASTSIGAGYEKLFF. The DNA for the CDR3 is TGTGCCAGCACCTCAATTGGTGCAGGGTATGAAAAACTGTTTTTT.

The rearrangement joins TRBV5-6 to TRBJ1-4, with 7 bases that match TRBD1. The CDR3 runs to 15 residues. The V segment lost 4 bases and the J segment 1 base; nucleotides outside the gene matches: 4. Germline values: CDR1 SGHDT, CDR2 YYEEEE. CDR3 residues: CASSQGGITNEKLFF. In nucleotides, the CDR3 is TGTGCCAGCAGCCAAGGGGGCATAACTAATGAAAAACTGTTTTTT.

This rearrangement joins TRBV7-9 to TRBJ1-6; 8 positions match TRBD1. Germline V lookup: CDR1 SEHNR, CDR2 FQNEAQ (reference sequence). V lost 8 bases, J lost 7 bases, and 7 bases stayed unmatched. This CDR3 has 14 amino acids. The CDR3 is CASGWTGTNSPLHF. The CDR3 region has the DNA TGTGCCAGCGGTTGGACAGGGACGAATTCACCCCTCCACTTT. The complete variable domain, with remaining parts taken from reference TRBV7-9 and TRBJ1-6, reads DTGVSQNPRHKITKRGQNVTFRCDPISEHNRLYWYRQTLGQGPEFLTYFQNEAQLEKSRLLSDRFSAERPKGSFSTLEIQRTEQGDSAMYLCASGWTGTNSPLHFGNGTRLTVT.

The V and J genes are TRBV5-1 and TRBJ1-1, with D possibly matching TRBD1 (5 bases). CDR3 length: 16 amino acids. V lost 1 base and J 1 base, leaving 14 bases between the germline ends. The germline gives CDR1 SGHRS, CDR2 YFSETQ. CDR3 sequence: CASSLTLSGGNTEAFF. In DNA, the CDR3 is TGCGCCAGCAGCTTGACTCTGTCGGGGGGGAACACTGAAGCTTTCTTT. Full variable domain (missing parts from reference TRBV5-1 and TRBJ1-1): KAGVTQTPRYLIKTRGQQVTLSCSPISGHRSVSWYQQTPGQGLQFLFEYFSETQRNKGNFPGRFSGRQFSNSRSEMNVSTLELGDSALYLCASSLTLSGGNTEAFFGQGTRLTVV.

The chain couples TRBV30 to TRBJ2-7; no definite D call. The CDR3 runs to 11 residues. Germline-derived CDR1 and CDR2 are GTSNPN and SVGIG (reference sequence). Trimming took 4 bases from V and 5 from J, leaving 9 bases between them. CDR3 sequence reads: CAWKSLNEQYF. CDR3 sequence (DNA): TGTGCCTGGAAGTCCCTAAACGAGCAGTACTTC.